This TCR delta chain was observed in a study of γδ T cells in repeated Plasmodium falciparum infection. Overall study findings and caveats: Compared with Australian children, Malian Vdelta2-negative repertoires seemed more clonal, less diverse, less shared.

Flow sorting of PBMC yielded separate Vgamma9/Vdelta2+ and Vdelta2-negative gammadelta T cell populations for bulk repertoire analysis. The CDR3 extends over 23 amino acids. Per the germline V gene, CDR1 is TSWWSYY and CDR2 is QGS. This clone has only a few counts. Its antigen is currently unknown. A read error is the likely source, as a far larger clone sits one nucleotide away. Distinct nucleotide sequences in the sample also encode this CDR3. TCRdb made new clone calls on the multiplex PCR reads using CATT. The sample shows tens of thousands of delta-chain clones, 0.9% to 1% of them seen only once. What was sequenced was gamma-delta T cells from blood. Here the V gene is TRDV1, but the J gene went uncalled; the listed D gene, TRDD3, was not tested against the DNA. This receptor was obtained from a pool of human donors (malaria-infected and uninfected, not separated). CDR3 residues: CALGELRAFPYDTGAGDTDKLIF. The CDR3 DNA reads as TGTGCTCTTGGGGAACTAAGGGCCTTCCCATACGATACCGGGGCAGGGGACACCGATAAGCTCATCTTT.